These 30 T cell receptor beta chains were all obtained from the same sample, sequenced in a study of blood T cell repertoires in COVID-19. Using immunoSEQ multiplex PCR, the repertoire was profiled, and TCRdb retains in-frame clones only, with some absent. The data show 340,000 or so clones, with around 90% seen just once and 1% held by the top ten. Sequenced: peripheral blood. The receptors here all came from a man over 45 with active or convalescent COVID-19.

V is TRBV2 and J is TRBJ1-5; 7 bases agree with TRBD1. V trimming: 4 bases; J trimming: 5 bases; junction bases outside the gene matches: 5. Germline V gene sequence: CDR1 SNHLY, CDR2 FYNNEI. This CDR3 region has 14 residues. CDR3 residues: CASSVTTGDQPQHF. The CDR3 DNA follows: TGTGCCAGCAGTGTTACTACAGGGGATCAGCCCCAGCATTTT.

The chain couples TRBV10-3 to TRBJ1-5; possible D gene TRBD1, 5 bases. The CDR3 length is 16 residues. Trimming pared 1 base from V and 2 bases from J, leaving 12 bases between. Per germline, CDR1 ENHRY and CDR2 SYGVKD. Here the CDR3 reads CAISEWQGAGNQPQHF. The CDR3 nucleotides read TGTGCCATCAGTGAGTGGCAAGGGGCGGGCAATCAGCCCCAGCATTTT.

The chain uses TRBV4-1 and TRBJ2-3; D perhaps matches TRBD1 (6 bases). In germline, CDR1 is MGHRA, CDR2 YSYEKL. The CDR3 length is 15 residues. V was trimmed by 5 bases and J by 4 bases, leaving 16 bases between them. The CDR3 protein is CASSAQQGVADTQYF. CDR3 nucleotides: TGCGCCAGCAGCGCCCAACAGGGAGTCGCAGATACGCAGTATTTT.

The V call is TRBV7-3, the J call TRBJ2-1; D is perhaps TRBD1 (5 bases). Germline loops: CDR1 SGHTA, CDR2 FQGTGA. The CDR3 is 15 amino acids. The germline V and J ends were trimmed by 1 base and 6 bases, with 13 bases remaining between them. CDR3 region: CASSLKGAALNEQFF. DNA of the CDR3: TGTGCCAGCAGCTTAAAAGGGGCTGCACTCAATGAGCAGTTCTTC.

CDR3 residues: CAWSLTGDGQPQHF. In DNA form, the CDR3 reads TGTGCCTGGAGCCTGACAGGGGATGGTCAGCCCCAGCATTTT. The genes are TRBV30 and TRBJ1-5; 8 bases agree with TRBD1. The V gene end was trimmed by 3 bases and the J gene end by 6 bases; junction bases not matched to a gene: 7. CDR3 length equals 14 residues. Germline CDR1 is GTSNPN and CDR2 is SVGIG (reference sequence).

CDR3 nucleotide sequence: TGTGCCAGCGGTCGGAGGAGTGGTACCGGGGAGCTGTTTTTT. Encoded protein: CASGRRSGTGELFF. The genes are TRBV11-3 and TRBJ2-2; D possibly corresponds to TRBD2 (5 bases). The germline CDR1 and CDR2 sequences are SGHNT and YENEEA. V was pared by 8 bases and J by 5 bases, with 15 bases between. This CDR3 has 14 residues.

The chain combines TRBV2 with TRBJ1-1; D remains ambiguous. Trimming took 3 bases from V and 5 from J, leaving 10 bases between them. Germline CDR1 and CDR2: SNHLY and FYNNEI. The CDR3 totals 13 residues. This CDR3 reads CASSDGPGTEAFF. CDR3 DNA sequence: TGTGCCAGCAGTGACGGTCCCGGGACTGAAGCTTTCTTT. The full variable domain, in which reference TRBV2 and TRBJ1-1 provide the parts outside the CDR3, is EPEVTQTPSHQVTQMGQEVILRCVPISNHLYFYWYRQILGQKVEFLVSFYNNEISEKSEIFDDQFSVERPDGSNFTLKIRSTKLEDSAMYFCASSDGPGTEAFFGQGTRLTVV.

This clone was seen just once. The chain links TRBV5-6 to TRBJ2-2, with 7 bases fitting TRBD1. The CDR3 loop spans 16 amino acids. Germline CDR1 reads SGHDT; CDR2 reads YYEEEE. With V trimmed by 1 base and J by 6 bases, 9 bases remained unmatched. DNA for the CDR3: TGTGCCAGCAGCTTGACTGTCTACAGGGGCCCCGGGGAGCTGTTTTTT. This gives the protein CASSLTVYRGPGELFF.

This clone showed up just once. The V call is TRBV19, the J call TRBJ2-5, with a tentative D call TRBD1 (5 bases). The CDR3 is 11 amino acids. Germline V lookup: CDR1 LNHDA, CDR2 SQIVND (reference sequence). The germline V and J ends were trimmed by 4 bases and 5 bases, with 5 bases remaining between them. CDR3 sequence (DNA): TGTGCCAGTAGTACAGGGGAGACCCAGTACTTC. This encodes CASSTGETQYF.

The chain carries TRBV4-2 and TRBJ2-4, with 9 bases identical to TRBD2. This CDR3 has 19 amino acids. Germline CDR1 reads LGHNA; CDR2 reads YNFKEQ. Germline trimming cut 4 bases from V and 2 bases from J; bases unmatched to any gene: 15. Here the CDR3 reads CASSPVGRGGQLTKNIQYF. The CDR3 nucleotides are TGTGCCAGCAGCCCAGTCGGGCGGGGGGGCCAGTTAACCAAAAACATTCAGTACTTC.

This chain's CDR3 is CASSLAGNSPLHF. The CDR3 DNA follows: TGTGCCAGCAGCTTAGCGGGCAATTCACCCCTCCACTTT. The chain recombines TRBV11-1 with TRBJ1-6; the D is unclear. CDR3 length: 13 residues. With 0 bases removed from V and 7 bases from J, the gap between germline ends came to 4 bases. The germline gives CDR1 SGHAT, CDR2 FQDESV (reference sequence).

This chain connects TRBV7-9 to TRBJ1-2; 10 bases fit TRBD1. Germline trimming cut 5 bases from V and 8 bases from J; bases unmatched to any gene: 8. The CDR3 spans 14 residues. Germline V gene sequence: CDR1 SEHNR, CDR2 FQNEAQ (reference sequence). This CDR3 reads CASSPGTGALGYTF. As DNA, the CDR3 is TGTGCCAGCAGCCCGGGGACAGGGGCTTTGGGCTACACCTTC.

The genes are TRBV5-6 and TRBJ1-5; 9 positions agree with TRBD1. Germline V gene lookup returns CDR1 SGHDT and CDR2 YYEEEE. V trimming: 4 bases; J trimming: 5 bases; junction bases outside the gene matches: 1. This CDR3 has 13 residues. The DNA of the CDR3 is TGTGCCAGCAGCCGGGACAGGGATCAGCCCCAGCATTTT. Residues: CASSRDRDQPQHF.

This chain uses TRBV3-1 (or the pseudogene TRBV3-2) with TRBJ2-7; D gene ambiguous. This CDR3 comprises 13 residues. Trimming took 1 base from V and 10 from J, leaving 14 bases between them. Germline assignment: CDR1 LGHDT and CDR2 YNNKEL (reference sequence). The CDR3 DNA sequence: TGTGCCAGCAGCCAAGCCGAAAGAGGTCCCCAGTACTTC. It codes for CASSQAERGPQYF.

CDR3 region: CARSLEQAVPSLAKNIQYF. The CDR3 DNA reads as TGTGCCAGAAGCTTGGAACAGGCGGTTCCTTCTCTAGCCAAAAACATTCAGTACTTC. This chain links TRBV5-3 with TRBJ2-4; weak D call: TRBD1 (5 bases). TRBV5-3 is an open reading frame, and its role is uncertain. The CDR3 consists of 19 residues. V lost 0 bases to trimming and J lost 0 bases, with 19 bases between them.

V gene TRBV2 combines with J gene TRBJ1-6; D is possibly TRBD1 (5 bases). The germline V gene encodes CDR1 SNHLY and CDR2 FYNNEI. Between the trimmed V and J ends, which lost 9 bases and 9 bases, there was a span of 21 bases. There are 15 residues in the CDR3. Here the CDR3 reads CARQTLSRVGSPLHF. Here the CDR3 DNA reads TGTGCCAGACAAACCCTCAGCAGGGTCGGTTCACCCCTCCACTTT.

As to this clone: One junction end disagrees with the germline gene, perhaps due to a read error. The V and J genes are TRBV5-4 and TRBJ1-1, with 8 bases aligning to TRBD1. The CDR3 consists of 14 residues. Germline V lookup: CDR1 SGHNT, CDR2 YYREEE (reference sequence). CDR3 sequence: CASSPDRTGIEFLF. CDR3 in DNA: TGTGCCAGCAGCCCGGACCGGACAGGGATCGAGTTTCTCTTT. The whole variable domain, filled in from reference TRBV5-4 and TRBJ1-1, reads ETGVTQSPTHLIKTRGQQVTLRCSSQSGHNTVSWYQQALGQGPQFIFQYYREEENGRGNFPPRFSGLQFPNYSSELNVNALELDDSALYLCASSPDRTGIEFLFGQGTRLTVV.

This chain connects TRBV7-3 to TRBJ2-1, with 12 bases that match TRBD2. Germline values: CDR1 SGHTA, CDR2 FQGTGA. V lost 2 bases to trimming and J lost 8 bases; unmatched junction nucleotides: 4. This CDR3 is 15 amino acids long. In nucleotides, the CDR3 is TGTGCCAGCAGCTTAGGACTAGCGGGGCGCGATGAGCAGTTCTTC. It codes for CASSLGLAGRDEQFF.

This clone has only a few counts. This chain connects TRBV4-2 to TRBJ1-1; 7 bases agree with TRBD1. Unmatched junction bases numbered 2, after V lost 2 bases and J lost 5 bases. This CDR3 comprises 13 residues. The V gene's germline CDR1 is LGHNA and CDR2 YNFKEQ. The CDR3 is CASSQRGLTEAFF. As DNA, the CDR3 is TGTGCCAGCAGCCAAAGGGGGCTTACTGAAGCTTTCTTT.

V usage is TRBV7-9 and J usage is TRBJ1-1; perhaps TRBD1 as D (6 bases). CDR1 and CDR2 from the germline V gene are SEHNR and FQNEAQ (reference sequence). The CDR3 consists of 15 residues. Trimming removed 1 base at V and 5 bases at J, with 14 bases between. The CDR3 bases are TGTGCCAGCAGCTTAGTATCAGGGGCGTCAACTGAAGCTTTCTTT. This sequence encodes CASSLVSGASTEAFF. The full variable domain, in which reference TRBV7-9 and TRBJ1-1 provide the parts outside the CDR3, is DTGVSQNPRHKITKRGQNVTFRCDPISEHNRLYWYRQTLGQGPEFLTYFQNEAQLEKSRLLSDRFSAERPKGSFSTLEIQRTEQGDSAMYLCASSLVSGASTEAFFGQGTRLTVV.

The chain is built from TRBV18 and TRBJ2-5; D is ambiguous. Germline values: CDR1 KGHSH, CDR2 LQKENI. The V end lost 6 bases, the J end lost 1 base, and 9 bases lay between the germline ends. The length of the CDR3 is 13 residues. The chain's CDR3 is CASSRSFQETQYF. CDR3 nucleotides: TGTGCCAGCTCCAGATCATTCCAAGAGACCCAGTACTTC.

This chain connects TRBV19 to TRBJ1-5; no firm D call. Looked up from germline, CDR1 is LNHDA and CDR2 is SQIVND (reference sequence). The CDR3 covers 16 residues. Trimming took 6 bases from V and 1 from J, leaving 16 bases between them. This chain's CDR3 is CASRVSFHMSNQPQHF. The CDR3 nucleotides read TGTGCCAGTAGGGTGAGCTTTCATATGAGCAATCAGCCCCAGCATTTT.

The chain employs TRBV6-1 and TRBJ2-3; 12 bases line up with TRBD1. This CDR3 is 16 amino acids long. Looked up from germline, CDR1 is MNHNS and CDR2 is SASEGT. V shed 4 bases and J 2 bases; nucleotides not matched to a gene: 4. The CDR3 region is CASSAGQGANTDTQYF. Here the CDR3 DNA reads TGTGCCAGCAGTGCGGGACAGGGGGCGAACACAGATACGCAGTATTTT.

V usage is TRBV9 and J usage is TRBJ1-1; TRBD1 aligns across 8 bases. This CDR3 spans 14 amino acids. Unmatched junction bases numbered 6, after V lost 7 bases and J lost 1 base. In germline, CDR1 is SGDLS, CDR2 YYNGEE. Here the CDR3 reads CASGLGQGNTEAFF. DNA of the CDR3: TGTGCCAGCGGCCTTGGACAGGGGAACACTGAAGCTTTCTTT.

The genes are TRBV20-1 and TRBJ2-1, with TRBD2 matching over 12 bases. The CDR3 extends over 17 amino acids. The V and J ends lost 3 bases and 8 bases, in that order; junction bases with no gene match: 14. CDR1 and CDR2 from the germline V gene are DFQATT and SNEGSKA (reference sequence). Here the CDR3 reads CSASDVSGLAGRYEQFF. CDR3 bases: TGCAGTGCTAGTGACGTGTCCGGACTAGCGGGAAGGTATGAGCAGTTCTTC.

The rearrangement joins TRBV27 to TRBJ2-3, with 11 bases aligning to TRBD2. V lost 3 bases to trimming and J lost 3 bases; unmatched junction nucleotides: 5. Germline CDR1 reads MNHEY; CDR2 reads SMNVEV (reference sequence). This CDR3 comprises 16 residues. In DNA form, the CDR3 reads TGTGCCAGCAGTTTCCGTAGCGGGGGGGGGACAGATACGCAGTATTTT. Its protein product is CASSFRSGGGTDTQYF.

V usage is TRBV28 and J usage is TRBJ1-4; D not certain. With 0 bases removed from V and 0 bases from J, the gap between germline ends came to 5 bases. The CDR3 runs to 15 residues. In germline, CDR1 is MDHEN, CDR2 SYDVKM. CDR3 sequence reads: CASSLWSATNEKLFF. The CDR3 DNA follows: TGTGCCAGCAGTTTATGGTCTGCAACTAATGAAAAACTGTTTTTT.

The CDR3 DNA reads as TGTGCCAGCAGTTTTAGCCTCTCCTACGAGCAGTACTTC. This sequence encodes CASSFSLSYEQYF. This chain connects TRBV12-3 or TRBV12-4 to TRBJ2-7; D not certain. Trimming shortened V by 3 bases and J by 0 bases, and 6 bases separated the two germline ends. The CDR3 runs to 13 residues.

The rearrangement joins TRBV5-4 to TRBJ2-5; D possibly corresponds to TRBD1 (6 bases). Germline V gene sequence: CDR1 SGHNT, CDR2 YYREEE (reference sequence). The CDR3 totals 14 residues. Trimming stripped 2 bases from V and 5 bases from J, with 13 bases between. The CDR3 reads CASSFTGSLETQYF. The CDR3 DNA follows: TGTGCCAGCAGCTTTACAGGGTCGTTGGAGACCCAGTACTTC.

V is TRBV5-5 and J is TRBJ2-5, with a tentative D call TRBD2 (5 bases). Germline CDR1 SGHKS, CDR2 YYEKEE (reference sequence). The CDR3 is 14 amino acids. The ends were cut back, 2 bases at V and 5 bases at J, with 13 bases in the middle. This chain's CDR3 is CASSLGLPGETQYF. The DNA for the CDR3 is TGTGCCAGCAGCTTAGGACTGCCGGGTGAGACCCAGTACTTC.